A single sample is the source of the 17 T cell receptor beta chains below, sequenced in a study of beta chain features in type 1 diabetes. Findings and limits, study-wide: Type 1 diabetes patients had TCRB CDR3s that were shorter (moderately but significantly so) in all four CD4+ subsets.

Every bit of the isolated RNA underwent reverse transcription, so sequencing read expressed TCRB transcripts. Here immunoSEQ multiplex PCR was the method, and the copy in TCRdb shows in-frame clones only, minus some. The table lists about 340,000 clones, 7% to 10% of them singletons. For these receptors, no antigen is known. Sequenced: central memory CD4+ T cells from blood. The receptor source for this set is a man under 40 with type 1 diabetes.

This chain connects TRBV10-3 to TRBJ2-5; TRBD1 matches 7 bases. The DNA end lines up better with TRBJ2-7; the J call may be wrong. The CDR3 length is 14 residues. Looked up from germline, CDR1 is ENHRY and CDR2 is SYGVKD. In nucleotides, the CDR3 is TGTGCCATCAGTCGGGACAGCCGCTCCTACGAGCAGTACTTC. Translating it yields CAISRDSRSYEQYF.

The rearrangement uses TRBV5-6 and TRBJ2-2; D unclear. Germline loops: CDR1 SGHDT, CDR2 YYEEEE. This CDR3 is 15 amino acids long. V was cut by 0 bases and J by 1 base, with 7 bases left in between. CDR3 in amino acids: CASSLVLLNTGELFF. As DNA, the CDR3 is TGTGCCAGCAGCTTGGTTTTGCTGAACACCGGGGAGCTGTTTTTT.

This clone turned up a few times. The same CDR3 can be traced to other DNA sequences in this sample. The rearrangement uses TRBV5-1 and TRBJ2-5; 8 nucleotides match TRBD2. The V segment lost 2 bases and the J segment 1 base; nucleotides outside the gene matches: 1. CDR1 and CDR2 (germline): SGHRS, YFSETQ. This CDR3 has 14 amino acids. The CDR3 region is CASSFTSGQETQYF. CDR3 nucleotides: TGCGCCAGCAGCTTTACTAGCGGCCAAGAGACCCAGTACTTC.

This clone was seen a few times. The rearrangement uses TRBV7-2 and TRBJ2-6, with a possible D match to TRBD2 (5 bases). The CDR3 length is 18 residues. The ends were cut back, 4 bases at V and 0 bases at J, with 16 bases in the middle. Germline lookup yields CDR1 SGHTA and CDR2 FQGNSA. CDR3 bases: TGTGCCAGCAGCTCGGGTGGAGGTAGACTCTCTGGGGCCAACGTCCTGACTTTC. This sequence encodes CASSSGGGRLSGANVLTF.

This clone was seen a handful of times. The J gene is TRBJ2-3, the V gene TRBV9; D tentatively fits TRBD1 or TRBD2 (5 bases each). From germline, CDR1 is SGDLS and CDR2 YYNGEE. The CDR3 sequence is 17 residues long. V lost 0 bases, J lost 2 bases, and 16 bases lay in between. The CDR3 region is CASSVGPAWGITDTQYF. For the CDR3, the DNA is TGTGCCAGCAGCGTAGGTCCGGCGTGGGGGATCACAGATACGCAGTATTTT.

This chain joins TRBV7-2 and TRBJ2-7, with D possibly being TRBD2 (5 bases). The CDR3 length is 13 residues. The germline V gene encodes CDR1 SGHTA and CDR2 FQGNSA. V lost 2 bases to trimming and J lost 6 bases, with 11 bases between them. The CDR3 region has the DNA TGTGCCAGCAGCTTACTCGAAGGGAGCGAGCAGTACTTC. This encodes CASSLLEGSEQYF.

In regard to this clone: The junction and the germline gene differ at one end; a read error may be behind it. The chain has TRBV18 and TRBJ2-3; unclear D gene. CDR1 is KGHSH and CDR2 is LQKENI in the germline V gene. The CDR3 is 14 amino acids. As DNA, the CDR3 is TGTGCCGGCTCACCAGAGACTCCCGGGGATACGCAGTATTTT. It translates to CAGSPETPGDTQYF.

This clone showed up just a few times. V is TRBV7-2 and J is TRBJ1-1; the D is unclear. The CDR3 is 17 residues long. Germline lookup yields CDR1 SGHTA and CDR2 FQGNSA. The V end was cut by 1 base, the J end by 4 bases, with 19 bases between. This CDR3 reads CASSLVGGQRGSTEAFF. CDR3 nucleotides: TGTGCCAGCAGCTTAGTTGGAGGCCAGCGGGGTTCCACTGAAGCTTTCTTT. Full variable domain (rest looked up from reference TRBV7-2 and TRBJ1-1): GAGVSQSPSNKVTEKGKDVELRCDPISGHTALYWYRQSLGQGLEFLIYFQGNSAPDKSGLPSDRFSAERTGGSVSTLTIQRTQQEDSAVYLCASSLVGGQRGSTEAFFGQGTRLTVV.

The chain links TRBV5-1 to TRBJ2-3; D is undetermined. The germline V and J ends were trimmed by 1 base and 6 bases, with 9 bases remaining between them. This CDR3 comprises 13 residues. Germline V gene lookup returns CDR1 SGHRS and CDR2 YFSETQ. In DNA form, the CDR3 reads TGCGCCAGCAGCTTGTTGTCAGTTGATACGCAGTATTTT. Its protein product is CASSLLSVDTQYF.

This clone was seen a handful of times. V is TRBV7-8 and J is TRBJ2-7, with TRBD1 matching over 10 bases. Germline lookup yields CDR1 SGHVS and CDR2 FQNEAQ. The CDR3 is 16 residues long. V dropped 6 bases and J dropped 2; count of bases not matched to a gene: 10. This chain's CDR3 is CASSQTSGTGAYEQYF. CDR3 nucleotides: TGTGCCAGCAGTCAGACCTCCGGGACAGGGGCCTACGAGCAGTACTTC.

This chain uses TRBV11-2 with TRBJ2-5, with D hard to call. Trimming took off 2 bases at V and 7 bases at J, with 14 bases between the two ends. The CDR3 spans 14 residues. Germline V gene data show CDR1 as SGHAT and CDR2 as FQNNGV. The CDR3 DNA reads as TGTGCCAGCAGCTTAATGACTGGATTGGGGACCCAGTACTTC. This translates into CASSLMTGLGTQYF.

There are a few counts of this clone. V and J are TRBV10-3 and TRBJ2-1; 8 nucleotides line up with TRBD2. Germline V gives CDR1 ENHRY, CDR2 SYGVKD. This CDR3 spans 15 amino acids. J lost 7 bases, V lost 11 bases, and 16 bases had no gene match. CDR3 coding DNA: TGTGCCGCATCCGAGACGGGAGGGGACGATAATGAGCAGTTCTTC. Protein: CAASETGGDDNEQFF.

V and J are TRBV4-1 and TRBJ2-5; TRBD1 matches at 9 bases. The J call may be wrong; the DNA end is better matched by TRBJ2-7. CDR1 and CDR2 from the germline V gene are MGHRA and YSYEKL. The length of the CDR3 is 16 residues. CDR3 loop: CASSESAGTGFYEQYF. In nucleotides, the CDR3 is TGCGCCAGCAGCGAATCGGCCGGGACAGGGTTCTACGAGCAGTACTTC.

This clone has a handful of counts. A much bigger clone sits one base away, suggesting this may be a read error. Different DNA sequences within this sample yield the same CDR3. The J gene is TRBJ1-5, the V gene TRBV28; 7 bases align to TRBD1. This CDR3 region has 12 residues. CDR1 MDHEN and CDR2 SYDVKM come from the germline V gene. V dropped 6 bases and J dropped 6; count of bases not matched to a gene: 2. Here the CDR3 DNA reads TGTGCCAGCAGGACAGGGAGTCAGCCCCAGCATTTT. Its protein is CASRTGSQPQHF.

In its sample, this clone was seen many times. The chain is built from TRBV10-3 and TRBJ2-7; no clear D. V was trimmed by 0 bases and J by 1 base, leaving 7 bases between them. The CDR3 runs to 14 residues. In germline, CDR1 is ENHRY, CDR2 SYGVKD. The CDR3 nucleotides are TGTGCCATCAGTGAGTCTCGCAGATCCTACGAGCAGTACTTC. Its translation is CAISESRRSYEQYF.

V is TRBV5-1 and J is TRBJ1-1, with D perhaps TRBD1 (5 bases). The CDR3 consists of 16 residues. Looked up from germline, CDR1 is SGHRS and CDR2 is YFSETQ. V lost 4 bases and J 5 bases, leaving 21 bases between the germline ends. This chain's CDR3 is CASSIGDRAAETEAFF. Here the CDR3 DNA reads TGCGCCAGCAGCATCGGGGACCGCGCGGCAGAAACTGAAGCTTTCTTT.

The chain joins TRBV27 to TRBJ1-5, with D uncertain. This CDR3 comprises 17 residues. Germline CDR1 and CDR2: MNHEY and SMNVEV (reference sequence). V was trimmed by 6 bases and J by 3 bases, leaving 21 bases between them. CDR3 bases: TGTGCCAGCAGCCCCCGACCCGAAGGACGGAACAATCAGCCCCAGCATTTT. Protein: CASSPRPEGRNNQPQHF.